These T cell receptor beta chains were read from a single sample in a study of OX40 agonist ivuxolimab in advanced cancers. This table comes from immunoSEQ multiplex PCR, and its TCRdb copy is limited to in-frame clones, with some not included. The repertoire consists of tens of thousands of clones, with approximately 86% occurring once and the leading ten covering roughly 30%. Sequences were derived from CD4+ or CD8+ T cells sorted from blood, sampled in a trial of the OX40 agonist ivuxolimab. Every receptor here comes from an adult with an advanced solid tumor such as melanoma, head and neck, liver or kidney cancer. The CDR3 runs from the conserved cysteine through the conserved F or W. The D gene is left open where the match is weak. A clone size is listed for some rows: how often the clone was seen (once, few, many), or a class if it is expanded.

>TRBV10-1|NA|TRBJ2-5|once
CASSEIQGLEGETQYF
TGCGCCAGCAGTGAGATCCAGGGGTTGGAAGGAGAGACCCAGTACTTC
>TRBV7-9|NA|TRBJ2-7|NA
CASSSRTAGSSYEQYF
TGTGCCAGCAGCTCGCGGACAGCGGGTTCTTCTTACGAGCAGTACTTC
>TRBV7-6|NA|TRBJ2-7|NA
CASSLFSGTGSYEQYF
TGTGCCAGCAGCTTATTTAGCGGCACGGGCTCCTACGAGCAGTACTTC
>TRBV2|TRBD1|TRBJ2-2|NA
CASSDFLSGGLTGELFF
TGTGCCAGCAGTGACTTCCTGTCAGGGGGTTTAACCGGGGAGCTGTTTTTT
>TRBV5-8|NA|TRBJ1-1|NA
CASSLVVWNTEAFF
TGTGCCAGCAGCTTGGTGGTCTGGAACACTGAAGCTTTCTTT
>TRBV7-9|NA|TRBJ2-7|once
CASSLFLEQYF
TGTGCCAGCAGCTTATTTTTAGAGCAGTACTTC
>TRBV28|NA|TRBJ2-3|NA
CASSLSPRDITDTQYF
TGTGCCAGCAGTTTATCCCCTCGGGACATCACAGATACGCAGTATTTT
>TRBV6-1|NA|TRBJ1-2|NA
CASSEARYRFYGYTF
TGTGCCAGCAGTGAAGCGCGTTACAGGTTTTATGGCTACACCTTC
>TRBV2|TRBD1|TRBJ1-1|few
CASRLTGTIITEAFF
TGTGCCAGCAGATTGACAGGGACGATAATCACTGAAGCTTTCTTT
>TRBV10-3|NA|TRBJ2-7|NA
CAISDRIPLGEQYF
TGTGCCATCAGTGACAGGATTCCTTTGGGGGAGCAGTACTTC
>TRBV9|TRBD2|TRBJ2-1|NA
CASSVGLAGDNEQFF
TGTGCCAGCAGCGTAGGCCTAGCGGGAGACAATGAGCAGTTCTTC
>TRBV4-2|NA|TRBJ2-7|NA
CASSQDRESSSYEQYF
TGTGCCAGCAGCCAAGATCGGGAGTCAAGCTCCTACGAGCAGTACTTC
>TRBV9|NA|TRBJ2-7|NA
CASSEGGSYEQYF
TGTGCCAGCAGTGAAGGGGGCTCCTACGAGCAGTACTTC
>TRBV6-5|NA|TRBJ1-5|NA
CASSPSKGDNQPQHF
TGTGCCAGCAGCCCCTCAAAGGGGGACAATCAGCCCCAGCATTTT
>TRBV2|TRBD2|TRBJ2-7|NA
CASSGPGLAGEQYF
TGTGCCAGCAGTGGACCGGGACTAGCGGGGGAGCAGTACTTC
>TRBV19|NA|TRBJ2-7|once
CASSVTSGGGNEQYF
TGTGCCAGTAGTGTAACTAGCGGAGGGGGCAACGAGCAGTACTTC
>TRBV11-2|NA|TRBJ1-6|medium-sized
CANEGIDSPLHF
TGTGCCAATGAGGGGATCGATTCACCCCTCCACTTT